The 3 T cell receptor beta chains below were found in one sample sequenced in a study of vaccination and CD4 T cells after COVID-19. An Oncomine TCR Beta short-read assay was used to sequence the DNA from cultured CD4+ T cells. TCRdb independently ran MiXCR on the PCR reads; one entry per CDR3 protein. This sample has several thousand distinct CDR3 sequences, with about 38% found just once. As for treatment: roughly 11-day PBMC culture with coronavirus spike peptide pools or control peptides (ViraFEST assay). Unexposed donor CD4+ T cells predated the COVID-19 pandemic, collected 2011-2018. The antigens of these receptors remain unknown. Sequenced material: CD4+ T cells from blood, cultured in vitro. Receptors were obtained from a human donor in good health.

The V gene is TRBV19, the J gene TRBJ2-1; the D gene is possibly TRBD1 (6 bases). Germline V lookup: CDR1 LNHDA, CDR2 SQIVND (reference sequence). CDR3 size: 14 residues. The V gene lost 9 bases and the J gene lost 0 bases, with 12 bases spanning the gap. Written as DNA, the CDR3 is TGTGCCAGCCGTACAGGGAGCTCCTACAATGAGCAGTTCTTC. As protein: CASRTGSSYNEQFF.

There are a few counts of this clonotype. The chain links TRBV5-1 to TRBJ2-5; D is ambiguous. Trimming shortened V by 4 bases and J by 1 base, and 11 bases separated the two germline ends. Germline V lookup: CDR1 SGHRS, CDR2 YFSETQ. This CDR3 has 14 amino acids. CDR3 nucleotide sequence: TGCGCCAGCAGCGTCGGGTTGTTCCAAGAGACCCAGTACTTC. Translated, it gives CASSVGLFQETQYF.

The chain combines TRBV20-1 with TRBJ2-1, with 7 bases matching TRBD1. CDR1 is DFQATT and CDR2 is SNEGSKA in the germline V gene (reference sequence). The CDR3 consists of 16 residues. The V gene end was trimmed by 0 bases and the J gene end by 4 bases; junction bases not matched to a gene: 9. CDR3 amino acids: CSARDLQGERYNEQFF. DNA for the CDR3: TGCAGTGCTAGAGATCTCCAGGGGGAGCGTTACAATGAGCAGTTCTTC.